Listed below are T cell receptor beta chains from one sample, sequenced in a study of graft-versus-host responses after intestinal transplantation. Their recognized antigens are unknown. Measured with immunoSEQ multiplex PCR; TCRdb has only the in-frame clones, and not every one. The sample includes more than 65,000 clones, just under 95% of them seen just once. The specimen comprised unstimulated CD8+ T cells sorted from spleen or lymph node cells, sampled before intestinal transplant. The receptor set was obtained from a human donor who received an intestinal transplant. Both conserved end residues are part of each CDR3. The order of the fields is V gene, J gene, clone size, D gene, CDR3 DNA, CDR3 protein. The D gene is left open where the match is weak. A clone size is listed for some rows: how often the clone was seen (once, few, many), or a class if it is expanded.

V gene: TRBV5-5
J gene: TRBJ2-7
clone size: NA
D gene: NA
CDR3 DNA: TGTGCCAGCAGCTTGAGCCGGACAACCGCCTACGAGCAGTACTTC
CDR3 protein: CASSLSRTTAYEQYF

V gene: TRBV4-1
J gene: TRBJ1-4
clone size: NA
D gene: NA
CDR3 DNA: TGCGCCAGCAGCCAACCAGGGAGTTCTGAAAAACTGTTTTTT
CDR3 protein: CASSQPGSSEKLFF

V gene: TRBV4-2
J gene: TRBJ2-1
clone size: NA
D gene: TRBD2
CDR3 DNA: TGTGCCAGCAGCCAAGAAGAAGGGGCGGGGGGCAATGAGCAGTTCTTC
CDR3 protein: CASSQEEGAGGNEQFF

V gene: TRBV5-4
J gene: TRBJ2-2
clone size: NA
D gene: NA
CDR3 DNA: TGTGCCAGCAGCTGGGGTCGGGACACCGGGGAGCTGTTTTTT
CDR3 protein: CASSWGRDTGELFF

V gene: TRBV6-5
J gene: TRBJ2-7
clone size: NA
D gene: NA
CDR3 DNA: TGTGCCAGCAGTTACTCGGTGGGCTACGAGCAGTACTTC
CDR3 protein: CASSYSVGYEQYF

V gene: TRBV18
J gene: TRBJ2-1
clone size: NA
D gene: NA
CDR3 DNA: TGTGCCAGCTCACCCGGGTCCTACAATGAGCAGTTCTTC
CDR3 protein: CASSPGSYNEQFF

V gene: TRBV9
J gene: TRBJ2-7
clone size: NA
D gene: TRBD1
CDR3 DNA: TGTGCCAGCAGCACCCGGGACAGGGCCTACGAGCAGTACTTC
CDR3 protein: CASSTRDRAYEQYF

V gene: TRBV4-1
J gene: TRBJ2-5
clone size: NA
D gene: NA
CDR3 DNA: TGCGCCAGCAGCCAAGTTGGTCTAGCTCGCGAGACCCAGTACTTC
CDR3 protein: CASSQVGLARETQYF

V gene: TRBV6-5
J gene: TRBJ2-3
clone size: NA
D gene: NA
CDR3 DNA: TGTGCCAGCAGTTACCTGCGGGGCACAGATACGCAGTATTTT
CDR3 protein: CASSYLRGTDTQYF

V gene: TRBV9
J gene: TRBJ1-1
clone size: NA
D gene: TRBD1
CDR3 DNA: TGTGCCAGCAGCACCCGGACAGGGGAGAACACTGAAGCTTTCTTT
CDR3 protein: CASSTRTGENTEAFF

V gene: TRBV19
J gene: TRBJ2-7
clone size: NA
D gene: NA
CDR3 DNA: TGTGCCAGTAGTATAGGCAGGGGGGTCTACGAGCAGTACTTC
CDR3 protein: CASSIGRGVYEQYF

V gene: TRBV10-2
J gene: TRBJ1-1
clone size: NA
D gene: NA
CDR3 DNA: TGCGCCAGCAGTGACCCGACGGCATCGGACGCTGAAGCTTTCTTT
CDR3 protein: CASSDPTASDAEAFF

V gene: TRBV29-1
J gene: TRBJ1-4
clone size: NA
D gene: NA
CDR3 DNA: TGCAGCGTTGCCGTTCAGGGCGGAACTAATGAAAAACTGTTTTTT
CDR3 protein: CSVAVQGGTNEKLFF

V gene: TRBV5-1
J gene: TRBJ1-5
clone size: NA
D gene: TRBD1
CDR3 DNA: TGCGCCAGCAGCGAGGGACAGCACAATCAGCCCCAGCATTTT
CDR3 protein: CASSEGQHNQPQHF

V gene: TRBV29-1
J gene: TRBJ2-3
clone size: once
D gene: TRBD1
CDR3 DNA: TGCAGCGTTGGGGGGCAGGGGGTATTTGGAGATACGCAGTATTTT
CDR3 protein: CSVGGQGVFGDTQYF

V gene: TRBV29-1
J gene: TRBJ2-5
clone size: NA
D gene: TRBD1
CDR3 DNA: TGCAGCGCAATTACAGGGGTCCAAGAGACCCAGTACTTC
CDR3 protein: CSAITGVQETQYF

V gene: TRBV27
J gene: TRBJ2-1
clone size: NA
D gene: NA
CDR3 DNA: TGTGCCAGCAGTGGAGGGACAGACAATGAGCAGTTCTTC
CDR3 protein: CASSGGTDNEQFF

V gene: TRBV7-2
J gene: TRBJ2-7
clone size: NA
D gene: NA
CDR3 DNA: TGTGCCAGCAGCCCGCCCAGAAACCCCTACGAGCAGTACTTC
CDR3 protein: CASSPPRNPYEQYF

V gene: TRBV6-1
J gene: TRBJ2-3
clone size: NA
D gene: TRBD2
CDR3 DNA: TGTGCCAGCAGTGAAAATGGACTAGCGGGGCCCAGCCACACAGATACGCAGTATTTT
CDR3 protein: CASSENGLAGPSHTDTQYF

V gene: TRBV27
J gene: TRBJ1-1
clone size: NA
D gene: NA
CDR3 DNA: TGTGCCAGCTCTTACGGAGGCGGCACTGAAGCTTTCTTT
CDR3 protein: CASSYGGGTEAFF

V gene: TRBV27
J gene: TRBJ2-1
clone size: NA
D gene: NA
CDR3 DNA: TGTGCCAGCAGTCCGACTAGTTTAAACTCCTACAATGAGCAGTTCTTC
CDR3 protein: CASSPTSLNSYNEQFF

V gene: TRBV4-1
J gene: TRBJ1-1
clone size: NA
D gene: TRBD1
CDR3 DNA: TGCGCCAGCAGCCGCCAGGACAGGACGAACACTGAAGCTTTCTTT
CDR3 protein: CASSRQDRTNTEAFF

V gene: TRBV7-9
J gene: TRBJ1-4
clone size: NA
D gene: TRBD1
CDR3 DNA: TGTGCCAGCAGCTCCCCTCCTGGACAGGGGTTCGTGGCTAATGAAAAACTGTTTTTT
CDR3 protein: CASSSPPGQGFVANEKLFF

V gene: TRBV5-1
J gene: TRBJ2-2
clone size: NA
D gene: NA
CDR3 DNA: TGCGCCAGCAGCTTGGCCGGGCTATCCACCGGGGAGCTGTTTTTT
CDR3 protein: CASSLAGLSTGELFF

V gene: TRBV27
J gene: TRBJ2-7
clone size: NA
D gene: NA
CDR3 DNA: TGTGCCAGCAGTTCGTCCCGGGACACCCCCTACGAGCAGTACTTC
CDR3 protein: CASSSSRDTPYEQYF

V gene: TRBV27
J gene: TRBJ1-1
clone size: NA
D gene: NA
CDR3 DNA: TGTGCCAGCAGTTTCAGGGCTGGGGACACTGAAGCTTTCTTT
CDR3 protein: CASSFRAGDTEAFF

V gene: TRBV28
J gene: TRBJ2-5
clone size: few
D gene: TRBD2
CDR3 DNA: TGTGCCAGCAGTTCCCCCGGGACTAGCGGGTGGGGAGAAGACCAAGAGACCCAGTACTTC
CDR3 protein: CASSSPGTSGWGEDQETQYF

V gene: TRBV6-1
J gene: TRBJ2-7
clone size: NA
D gene: TRBD1
CDR3 DNA: TGTGCCAGCAGCACGGACAGGGGGCACGAGCAGTACTTC
CDR3 protein: CASSTDRGHEQYF

V gene: TRBV4-1
J gene: TRBJ1-5
clone size: NA
D gene: NA
CDR3 DNA: TGCGCCAGCAGCCAACCCGGGACGGTCTATCAGCCCCAGCATTTT
CDR3 protein: CASSQPGTVYQPQHF

V gene: TRBV10-2
J gene: TRBJ2-1
clone size: once
D gene: NA
CDR3 DNA: TGCGCCAGCAGTGAGGTTAGCGGTTTCTACAATGAGCAGTTCTTC
CDR3 protein: CASSEVSGFYNEQFF

V gene: TRBV19
J gene: TRBJ2-7
clone size: NA
D gene: TRBD1
CDR3 DNA: TGTGCCAGTAGTATGTGGGGACAGTGGGAATACGAGCAGTACTTC
CDR3 protein: CASSMWGQWEYEQYF

V gene: TRBV10-3
J gene: TRBJ2-7
clone size: once
D gene: NA
CDR3 DNA: TGTGCCATCAGTGAGTCCGAGACGGACTCCTACGAGCAGTACTTC
CDR3 protein: CAISESETDSYEQYF

V gene: TRBV4-1
J gene: TRBJ1-2
clone size: NA
D gene: NA
CDR3 DNA: TGCGCCAGCAGCCAAGGGGGGACCCTGGGCCTAAATGGCTACACCTTC
CDR3 protein: CASSQGGTLGLNGYTF

V gene: TRBV5-4
J gene: TRBJ2-2
clone size: NA
D gene: TRBD2
CDR3 DNA: TGTGCCAGCACCTACCGGGGACTAGAGACCGGGGAGCTGTTTTTT
CDR3 protein: CASTYRGLETGELFF

V gene: TRBV4-1
J gene: TRBJ1-1
clone size: once
D gene: TRBD1
CDR3 DNA: TGCGCCAGCAGCCAGGATGACAGGGGGGGCACTGAAGCTTTCTTT
CDR3 protein: CASSQDDRGGTEAFF